Listed below are T cell receptor beta chains from one sample, sequenced in a study of post-analysis software for immune sequencing data. TCRdb analysed the PCR reads with MiXCR anew, one entry per CDR3 protein. This table holds almost 700,000 distinct CDR3 sequences, 55% to 70% found once. Specimen: blood. These receptors were obtained from a girl aged 2 to 9 with multiple sclerosis. Both conserved end residues are part of each CDR3. D genes are given only for firm matches. Some rows have no size entry. The others give once, few or many, or a class for an expanded clone.

>TRBV5-1|TRBD1|TRBJ1-2|few
CASSPRQGVDGYTF
TGCGCCAGCTCCCCCCGACAGGGGGTAGATGGCTACACCTTC
>TRBV29-1|.|TRBJ2-1|.
CSVYDSYNEQFF
TGCAGCGTTTATGACAGCTACAATGAGCAGTTCTTC
>TRBV11-2|.|TRBJ2-5|few
CASSLVGYRASQETQYF
TGTGCCAGCAGTTTAGTCGGATACCGTGCCAGCCAGGAGACCCAGTACTTC
>TRBV30|.|TRBJ2-1|few
CAWSVRRLGDNEQFF
TGTGCCTGGAGTGTCCGGCGGCTAGGAGACAATGAGCAGTTCTTC
>TRBV6-5|.|TRBJ1-2|few
CASSSAGYNYGYTF
TGTGCCAGCAGTTCGGCAGGATATAACTATGGCTACACCTTC
>TRBV21-1|.|TRBJ1-1|.
CASSKSCRPPTNTEAFF
TGTGCCAGCAGCAAATCATGCAGGCCCCCTACGAACACTGAAGCTTTCTTT
>TRBV10-3|TRBD2|TRBJ2-7|.
CAISGTSVYEQYF
TGTGCCATCTCCGGGACTAGCGTCTACGAGCAGTACTTC
>TRBV7-3|.|TRBJ2-3|.
CASSFASGSTDTQYF
TGTGCCAGCAGCTTTGCCAGCGGGAGCACAGATACGCAGTATTTT
>TRBV11-1|.|TRBJ1-4|.
CASSLPGLNEKLFF
TGTGCCAGCAGCTTGCCAGGCCTTAATGAAAAACTGTTTTTT
>TRBV18|.|TRBJ2-7|.
CASSPPRGGYYEQYF
TGTGCCAGCTCACCACCGCGCGGGGGCTATTACGAGCAGTACTTC
>TRBV12-3/TRBV12-4|TRBD1|TRBJ1-5|.
CASRQGEHQPQHF
TGTGCCAGTAGACAGGGTGAACATCAGCCCCAGCATTTT
>TRBV12-3/TRBV12-4|.|TRBJ2-7|.
CASSPDKYEQYF
TGTGCCAGCAGCCCAGACAAGTACGAGCAGTACTTC
>TRBV5-1|.|TRBJ2-3|.
CASSLVVTGYTDTQYF
TGCGCCAGCAGCTTGGTCGTGACAGGATACACAGATACGCAGTATTTT
>TRBV7-2|.|TRBJ1-1|.
CASSVGGIGAFF
TGTGCCAGCAGTGTAGGGGGAATCGGAGCTTTCTTT
>TRBV7-9|TRBD1|TRBJ1-2|.
CASSLAQGRDGYTF
TGTGCCAGCAGCTTGGCACAGGGGAGGGATGGCTACACCTTC
>TRBV12-3/TRBV12-4|.|TRBJ2-7|.
CASSFARDEQYF
TGTGCCAGCAGTTTTGCGCGGGACGAGCAGTACTTC
>TRBV2|TRBD1|TRBJ2-5|few
CASSLRQGLWETQYF
TGTGCCAGCAGCCTGAGACAGGGGCTGTGGGAGACCCAGTACTTC
>TRBV27|TRBD1|TRBJ2-7|.
CASSLTRTGAYEQYF
TGTGCCAGCAGTTTAACGAGGACAGGGGCCTACGAGCAGTACTTC
>TRBV5-1|.|TRBJ2-5|few
CASSPGQSETQYF
TGCGCCAGCAGCCCGGGACAATCAGAGACCCAGTACTTC
>TRBV4-2|.|TRBJ1-5|.
CASSQDGGRVGQPQHF
TGTGCCAGCAGCCAAGATGGAGGCAGGGTCGGTCAGCCCCAGCATTTT
>TRBV6-5|TRBD2|TRBJ2-4|few
CASSPPGAGGMNIQYF
TGTGCCAGCAGCCCCCCGGGGGCGGGAGGGATGAACATTCAGTACTTC
>TRBV4-1|.|TRBJ1-2|.
CASSQGATTTYGYTF
TGCGCCAGCAGCCAAGGGGCAACTACTACCTATGGCTACACCTTC
>TRBV20-1|.|TRBJ2-1|.
CSAREPSGVNNEQFF
TGCAGTGCTAGAGAACCCTCGGGGGTCAACAATGAGCAGTTCTTC
>TRBV6-5|TRBD2|TRBJ2-1|.
CASGIAGGRNEQFF
TGTGCCAGCGGTATAGCGGGGGGTCGGAATGAGCAGTTCTTC
>TRBV6-5|TRBD1|TRBJ2-3|.
CASSVRTGHTDTQYF
TGTGCCAGCAGTGTTCGGACAGGGCACACAGATACGCAGTATTTT
>TRBV3-1|.|TRBJ2-7|.
CASSQDVTGQVQYF
TGTGCCAGCAGCCAAGACGTCACAGGGCAGGTTCAGTACTTC
>TRBV20-1|TRBD1|TRBJ2-4|.
CSAGDRRRKNIQYF
TGCAGTGCTGGGGACAGGAGGAGGAAAAACATTCAGTACTTC
>TRBV5-6|TRBD1|TRBJ2-5|.
CASSLPGQGLETQYF
TGTGCCAGCAGCTTGCCGGGACAGGGGCTGGAGACCCAGTACTTC
>TRBV20-1|.|TRBJ2-5|few
CSARENRGSPYERYF
TGCAGTGCTAGAGAGAACCGCGGATCACCCTACGAGCGGTACTTC
>TRBV7-2|.|TRBJ2-5|.
CASSLALPGPIQETQYF
TGTGCCAGCAGCTTAGCGCTGCCAGGTCCAATCCAAGAGACCCAGTACTTC
>TRBV20-1|TRBD1|TRBJ2-5|.
CSYRGRETQYF
TGCAGTTACAGGGGGAGGGAGACCCAGTACTTC
>TRBV5-5|.|TRBJ1-1|.
CASSFGDSYTEAFF
TGTGCCAGCAGCTTCGGCGACAGCTACACTGAAGCTTTCTTT
>TRBV6-5|TRBD1|TRBJ2-1|few
CASSYSLRQGSSYNEQFF
TGTGCCAGCAGTTACTCTTTGCGACAGGGGAGCTCCTACAATGAGCAGTTCTTC
>TRBV5-1|.|TRBJ2-7|few
CASRDGNSREQYF
TGCGCCAGCAGGGACGGGAACTCTCGCGAGCAGTACTTC
>TRBV28|.|TRBJ2-7|.
CASRPLRGGYEQYF
TGTGCCAGCAGACCCCTCAGGGGCGGCTACGAGCAGTACTTC
>TRBV14|.|TRBJ2-5|.
CASSLIQGQETQYF
TGTGCCAGCAGTCTCATACAGGGCCAAGAGACCCAGTACTTC
>TRBV5-1|TRBD2|TRBJ2-1|.
CASSLVTPSGTYNEQFF
TGCGCCAGCAGCTTGGTCACACCTAGCGGAACCTACAATGAGCAGTTCTTC
>TRBV6-6|TRBD1|TRBJ2-3|few
CASSPTGAGTDTQYF
TGTGCCAGCAGTCCCACAGGGGCGGGCACAGATACGCAGTATTTT
>TRBV11-3|.|TRBJ2-1|.
CASSLVDDAEQFF
TGTGCCAGCAGCTTAGTCGACGATGCTGAGCAGTTCTTC
>TRBV27|TRBD2|TRBJ2-1|few
CASRTSGNYNEQFF
TGTGCCAGCCGGACTAGCGGGAACTACAATGAGCAGTTCTTC
>TRBV25-1|TRBD1|TRBJ1-1|.
CASSETGRAEAFF
TGTGCCAGCAGTGAGACAGGGAGGGCTGAAGCTTTCTTT
>TRBV28|.|TRBJ2-6|few
CASSPGSGWGANVLTF
TGTGCCAGCAGTCCAGGGTCCGGCTGGGGGGCCAACGTCCTGACTTTC
>TRBV25-1|.|TRBJ2-1|few
CASSDGGENNEQFF
TGTGCCAGCAGTGACGGCGGGGAGAATAATGAGCAGTTCTTC
>TRBV5-1|.|TRBJ2-7|.
CASSLDVSVLTREQYF
TGCGCCAGCAGCCTTGATGTGTCGGTCCTCACTAGGGAGCAGTACTTC
>TRBV4-1|.|TRBJ2-1|.
CARGLPKVNEQFF
TGCGCCAGGGGACTGCCTAAGGTGAATGAGCAGTTCTTC
>TRBV12-3/TRBV12-4|.|TRBJ1-4|.
CASRLQGGGEKLFF
TGTGCCAGCAGACTCCAGGGAGGCGGCGAAAAACTGTTTTTT
>TRBV24-1|TRBD2|TRBJ2-1|.
CATSVGTSGSYNEQFF
TGTGCCACCAGTGTGGGGACTAGCGGCTCCTACAATGAGCAGTTCTTC
>TRBV29-1|.|TRBJ2-1|few
CSVEVGDEQFF
TGCAGCGTTGAAGTAGGGGATGAGCAGTTCTTC
>TRBV29-1|TRBD1|TRBJ2-7|.
CSVDGDRDINEQYF
TGCAGCGTTGACGGTGACAGGGATATCAACGAGCAGTACTTC
>TRBV3-1|TRBD1|TRBJ1-6|.
CASSQGAGQYNSPLHF
TGTGCCAGCAGCCAAGGTGCGGGACAGTATAATTCACCCCTCCACTTT
>TRBV5-1|.|TRBJ1-2|once
CASSLSGGAGVGGYTF
TGCGCCAGCAGCTTGTCGGGGGGCGCGGGTGTAGGTGGCTACACCTTC
>TRBV5-1|.|TRBJ2-3|.
CASSLAGPMDTQYF
TGCGCCAGCAGCTTGGCCGGCCCGATGGATACGCAGTATTTT
>TRBV27|TRBD2|TRBJ2-7|few
CASGDQRGTYEQYF
TGTGCCAGCGGGGACCAGCGGGGGACCTACGAGCAGTACTTC
>TRBV11-2|TRBD2|TRBJ2-3|.
CASSLGDYGTDTQYF
TGTGCCAGCAGCTTAGGGGACTACGGCACAGATACGCAGTATTTT
>TRBV4-3|TRBD2|TRBJ2-5|.
CASSQGQKRGGEETQYF
TGCGCCAGCAGCCAAGGCCAAAAGCGGGGGGGCGAAGAGACCCAGTACTTC
>TRBV15|.|TRBJ1-1|few
CATSIRDPNTEAFF
TGTGCCACCAGCATCAGGGACCCGAACACTGAAGCTTTCTTT
>TRBV2|TRBD1|TRBJ2-1|few
CASRKGAGGEQFF
TGTGCCAGCAGGAAGGGGGCAGGGGGTGAGCAGTTCTTC
>TRBV28|.|TRBJ1-1|.
CASSWALYNTEAFF
TGTGCCAGCAGTTGGGCCCTTTACAACACTGAAGCTTTCTTT
>TRBV30|.|TRBJ2-5|.
CAWSSDWTRYF
TGTGCCTGGAGTTCCGACTGGACGCGGTACTTC
>TRBV10-3|TRBD2|TRBJ2-3|once
CAISESGGGAGDTQYF
TGTGCCATCAGTGAGTCTGGCGGGGGGGCCGGAGATACGCAGTATTTT